These 30 T cell receptor beta chains originate from one sample sequenced in a study of vaccination and CD4 T cells after COVID-19. For these TCRs, the target antigens are not known. Scientists ran DNA taken from cultured CD4+ T cells through the Oncomine TCR Beta short-read assay for sequencing. TCRdb re-called the PCR reads through MiXCR, storing one row per CDR3 protein. There are some 11,000 distinct CDR3 sequences in the sample; approximately 60% occur only once, and 8.7% lies in the top ten. The treatment here: roughly 11-day PBMC culture with coronavirus spike peptide pools or control peptides (ViraFEST assay). The sequenced sample was CD4+ T cells from blood, cultured in vitro, obtained before SARS-CoV-2 vaccination. The receptors were gathered from a human donor who had recovered from COVID-19.

The table lists this clonotype with a few counts. V gene TRBV30 combines with J gene TRBJ1-2, with D unclear. The CDR3 is 13 amino acids. The germline V gene encodes CDR1 GTSNPN and CDR2 SVGIG (reference sequence). Trimming took off 2 bases at V and 2 bases at J, with 9 bases between the two ends. The CDR3: CAWSLSGNYGYTF. Here the CDR3 DNA reads TGTGCCTGGAGTTTATCGGGAAACTATGGCTACACCTTC.

This chain links TRBV6-2 or TRBV6-3 with TRBJ2-7; TRBD1 is a possible D gene (8 bases). This CDR3 has 15 residues. V was trimmed by 6 bases and J by 2 bases, leaving 17 bases between them. Germline assignment: CDR1 MNHEY and CDR2 SVGEGT. The DNA of the CDR3 is TGTGCCAGCAGCGCCGACAGGGGAGGGACCTACGAGCAGTACTTC. Translated, it gives CASSADRGGTYEQYF.

The V call is TRBV6-1, the J call TRBJ1-1; 11 positions match TRBD1. Trimming cost V 3 bases and J 6 bases; bases outside gene matches: 9. Per the germline V gene, CDR1 is MNHNS and CDR2 is SASEGT. The CDR3 has 16 residues. CDR3 sequence reads: CASSERTGGRSSEAFF. DNA of the CDR3: TGTGCCAGCAGTGAGAGGACAGGGGGCAGGAGCTCTGAAGCTTTCTTT.

This clonotype showed up just a few times. The chain recombines TRBV7-9 with TRBJ1-6, with D possibly being TRBD1 (5 bases). The V end lost 1 base, the J end lost 8 bases, and 6 bases lay between the germline ends. This CDR3 spans 13 amino acids. The germline V gene encodes CDR1 SEHNR and CDR2 FQNEAQ (reference sequence). CDR3 region: CASSLEGDSPLHF. The CDR3 DNA reads TGTGCCAGCAGCTTAGAAGGGGATTCACCCCTCCACTTT.

The rearrangement uses TRBV10-1 and TRBJ2-1; 11 nucleotides match TRBD2. CDR1 and CDR2 from the germline V gene are WNHNN and SYGVQD (reference sequence). This CDR3 contains 15 residues. J gave up 4 bases and V 5 bases, and 4 bases lay outside the gene matches. The CDR3 loop is CASSPGLADYNEQFF. Written as DNA, the CDR3 is TGCGCCAGCAGTCCGGGACTAGCGGATTACAATGAGCAGTTCTTC.

The chain uses TRBV2 and TRBJ1-6; 9 nucleotides align to TRBD1. V lost 7 bases, J lost 10 bases, and 11 bases stayed unmatched. The CDR3 is made up of 15 amino acids. The V gene's germline CDR1 is SNHLY and CDR2 FYNNEI. CDR3 protein: CASTVRGQGKSPLHF. The CDR3 DNA reads TGTGCCAGCACCGTAAGAGGACAGGGGAAATCACCCCTCCACTTT.

V is TRBV19 and J is TRBJ1-1; no definite D call. V shed 4 bases and J shed 6 bases, with 18 bases lying between them. Germline CDR1 is LNHDA and CDR2 is SQIVND (reference sequence). CDR3 length equals 15 residues. CDR3: CASSSIDGRRAEAFF. The DNA for the CDR3 is TGTGCCAGTAGTAGCATCGACGGCAGAAGGGCTGAAGCTTTCTTT.

The chain uses TRBV10-3 and TRBJ2-7; D possibly matches TRBD1 or TRBD2 (5 bases each). Germline V gene sequence: CDR1 ENHRY, CDR2 SYGVKD. CDR3 length: 13 residues. With 10 bases removed from V and 6 bases from J, the gap between germline ends came to 19 bases. The CDR3 region is CATTFRAGFEQYF. CDR3 nucleotides: TGTGCCACCACCTTCAGGGCGGGTTTCGAGCAGTACTTC.

The table lists this clonotype with a count of one. This sequence joins TRBV28 and TRBJ1-5, with D possibly matching TRBD1 (6 bases). V gave up 6 bases and J gave up 3 bases, with 18 bases separating them. Germline V gene lookup returns CDR1 MDHEN and CDR2 SYDVKM. This CDR3 is built from 16 residues. The DNA of the CDR3 is TGTGCCAGCAGCCCCGGCGGGGGGGCGTACAATCAGCCCCAGCATTTT. Protein product: CASSPGGGAYNQPQHF. The variable domain in full, with the rest retrieved from reference TRBV28 and TRBJ1-5, is DVKVTQSSRYLVKRTGEKVFLECVQDMDHENMFWYRQDPGLGLRLIYFSYDVKMKEKGDIPEGYSVSREKKERFSLILESASTNQTSMYLCASSPGGGAYNQPQHFGDGTRLSIL.

This chain joins TRBV2 and TRBJ1-6; D gene unclear. CDR3 length: 12 amino acids. CDR1 and CDR2 (germline): SNHLY, FYNNEI. V was pared by 0 bases and J by 15 bases, with 9 bases between. The CDR3 reads CASSEALVHLHF. CDR3 sequence (DNA): TGTGCCAGCAGTGAAGCGCTGGTACACCTCCACTTT.

Remarks on this clonotype: One end of the junction is discordant with germline, which a read error may explain. The CDR3, as DNA: TGTGTCAGCAGTTACGTCTGGGGGCGGCCCCAGCATTTT. Its translation: CVSSYVWGRPQHF. The chain carries TRBV6-5 and TRBJ1-5; D might be TRBD1 (6 bases). CDR3 length: 13 amino acids. Looked up from germline, CDR1 is MNHEY and CDR2 is SVGAGI.

This clonotype was detected a few times. The genes are TRBV6-1 and TRBJ1-5; the D gene is possibly TRBD1 (5 bases). The CDR3 is made up of 15 amino acids. Trimming took off 4 bases at V and 5 bases at J, with 15 bases between the two ends. The germline V gene encodes CDR1 MNHNS and CDR2 SASEGT. The CDR3 sequence is CASSGRKGLHQPQHF. The CDR3 region has the DNA TGTGCCAGCAGTGGGCGTAAGGGGCTTCATCAGCCCCAGCATTTT.

The rearrangement links TRBV12-3 or TRBV12-4 to TRBJ1-2, with D possibly matching TRBD1 (5 bases). This CDR3 spans 13 amino acids. Trimming took off 3 bases at V and 4 bases at J, with 9 bases between the two ends. In DNA form, the CDR3 reads TGTGCCAGCAGTTTTGGGGGACCCTATGGCTACACCTTC. Encoded protein: CASSFGGPYGYTF.

By proportion, this clonotype is medium-sized. In nucleotides, the CDR3 is TGTGCCAGCAGGCGAGAGGGCGGGAGGGGTTCCAATGAGCAGTTCTTC. Translation: CASRREGGRGSNEQFF. The chain links TRBV6-1 to TRBJ2-1, with 9 bases aligning to TRBD2. Germline V gives CDR1 MNHNS, CDR2 SASEGT. The CDR3 contains 16 residues. V gave up 6 bases and J gave up 6 bases; unmatched junction bases: 12.

The chain couples TRBV7-2 to TRBJ2-3; D not resolved. The ends were cut back, 3 bases at V and 2 bases at J, with 6 bases in the middle. The germline gives CDR1 SGHTA, CDR2 FQGNSA. This CDR3 has 13 residues. In nucleotides, the CDR3 is TGTGCCAGCAGCTTGGAGTTCACAGATACGCAGTATTTT. The encoded protein is CASSLEFTDTQYF.

In regard to this clonotype: At one boundary the junction diverges from the germline segment, which might be a read error. The V gene is TRBV19, the J gene TRBJ1-2; TRBD1 agrees at 7 bases. This CDR3 is 14 amino acids long. Germline CDR1 LNHDA, CDR2 SQIVND (reference sequence). The CDR3 bases are TGTGCCAGTAGTATCGACAGGGCGTGGAAGGGCTACGCCTTC. This gives the protein CASSIDRAWKGYAF. The full variable domain, its missing parts supplied by reference TRBV19 and TRBJ1-2, is DGGITQSPKYLFRKEGQNVTLSCEQNLNHDAMYWYRQDPGQGLRLIYYSQIVNDFQKGDIAEGYSVSREKKESFPLTVTSAQKNPTAFYLCASSIDRAWKGYAFGSGTRLTVV.

This chain connects TRBV6-5 to TRBJ2-6; 10 bases are shared with TRBD2. This CDR3 comprises 19 residues. J was trimmed by 1 base and V by 0 bases; bases with no gene match: 6. Germline assignment: CDR1 MNHEY and CDR2 SVGAGI. The CDR3 is CASSYSMLAGESGANVLTF. CDR3 coding DNA: TGTGCCAGCAGTTACTCGATGCTAGCGGGAGAGTCTGGGGCCAACGTCCTGACTTTC.

The rearrangement links TRBV11-3 to TRBJ2-6; D is ambiguous. Trimming left V 8 bases short and J 0 bases short, with 8 bases between. Germline CDR1 reads SGHNT; CDR2 reads YENEEA. CDR3 length: 14 residues. CDR3 sequence (DNA): TGTGCCAGCGCTACCCACTCTGGGGCCAACGTCCTGACTTTC. Its protein is CASATHSGANVLTF.

The chain joins TRBV27 to TRBJ2-7, with unresolved D. V was cut by 0 bases and J by 2 bases, with 11 bases left in between. This CDR3 has 15 amino acids. Germline CDR1 is MNHEY and CDR2 is SMNVEV (reference sequence). This chain's CDR3 is CASSLSNTAPYEQYF. The CDR3 DNA is TGTGCCAGCAGTTTATCGAATACAGCCCCCTACGAGCAGTACTTC.

In its sample, this clonotype ranks as medium-sized. V usage is TRBV20-1 and J usage is TRBJ2-7; TRBD2 matches at 10 bases. V shed 4 bases, J shed 4 bases, and the junction held 16 bases outside the gene matches. This CDR3 is 17 amino acids long. The germline gives CDR1 DFQATT, CDR2 SNEGSKA (reference sequence). The CDR3 spells CSATPGLASGDWYEQYF. The DNA of the CDR3 is TGCAGTGCTACTCCGGGACTAGCGTCGGGGGATTGGTACGAGCAGTACTTC.

This sequence joins TRBV18 and TRBJ1-6, with D tentatively TRBD1 (6 bases). This CDR3 region has 15 residues. The germline V gene encodes CDR1 KGHSH and CDR2 LQKENI. The V end was cut by 3 bases, the J end by 8 bases, with 14 bases between. The CDR3: CASSPSNRADSPLHF. CDR3 bases: TGTGCCAGCTCACCTTCGAACAGGGCGGATTCACCCCTCCACTTT.

J is TRBJ2-3 and V is TRBV20-1; 9 bases are a match to TRBD2. This CDR3 contains 16 residues. V shed 5 bases and J 5 bases; nucleotides not matched to a gene: 14. In germline, CDR1 is DFQATT, CDR2 SNEGSKA (reference sequence). The CDR3 bases are TGCAGTGCTCGGTCGGGGGCGGGGGGGCCCGGAGATACGCAGTATTTT. Translated, it gives CSARSGAGGPGDTQYF.

This chain connects TRBV2 to TRBJ1-2; 11 bases line up with TRBD1. The CDR3 has 16 amino acids. Germline values: CDR1 SNHLY, CDR2 FYNNEI. The V and J ends lost 5 bases and 4 bases, in that order; junction bases with no gene match: 9. The CDR3 DNA sequence: TGTGCCAGCAGTCCGCGGACAGGGGGCGCGGGCTATGGCTACACCTTC. Its protein is CASSPRTGGAGYGYTF.

This clonotype came up a few times. The chain couples TRBV10-2 to TRBJ2-2; D not resolved. The CDR3 is 14 amino acids. Germline V lookup: CDR1 WSHSY, CDR2 SAAADI. V was clipped by 3 bases and J by 2 bases, with 7 bases between them. This CDR3 reads CASSDIGNTGELFF. The CDR3 DNA reads as TGCGCCAGCAGTGACATCGGTAACACCGGGGAGCTGTTTTTT.

V is TRBV7-6 and J is TRBJ1-2; D might be TRBD1 (5 bases). Trimming took 3 bases from V and 9 from J, leaving 14 bases between them. The CDR3 covers 13 residues. Germline V lookup: CDR1 SGHVS, CDR2 FNYEAQ. This chain's CDR3 is CASSFNRTQRYTF. The CDR3 nucleotides read TGTGCCAGCAGCTTCAACAGGACCCAGCGCTACACCTTC. The full variable domain, rest sourced from reference TRBV7-6 and TRBJ1-2, is GAGVSQSPRYKVTKRGQDVALRCDPISGHVSLYWYRQALGQGPEFLTYFNYEAQQDKSGLPNDRFSAERPEGSISTLTIQRTEQRDSAMYRCASSFNRTQRYTFGSGTRLTVV.

There are a few counts of this clonotype. The CDR3 region is CASSPRDRAGNEQFF. The CDR3 DNA sequence: TGTGCCAGTAGTCCGCGGGACAGGGCTGGCAATGAGCAGTTCTTC. V and J are TRBV19 and TRBJ2-1, with 9 bases identical to TRBD1. Germline trimming cut 5 bases from V and 6 bases from J; bases unmatched to any gene: 8. Germline V CDR1 and CDR2: LNHDA, SQIVND (reference sequence). This CDR3 has 15 amino acids.

The gene calls are TRBV2 and TRBJ2-5; no clear D gene. V was pared by 3 bases and J by 5 bases, with 16 bases between. The germline CDR1 and CDR2 sequences are SNHLY and FYNNEI. This CDR3 is 15 amino acids long. CDR3 DNA: TGTGCCAGCAGTGAGGGCGCCCGATCCCCCGAGACCCAGTACTTC. Protein sequence: CASSEGARSPETQYF.

V is TRBV10-1 and J is TRBJ1-6; no firm D call. The germline CDR1 and CDR2 sequences are WNHNN and SYGVQD (reference sequence). The V gene lost 6 bases and the J gene lost 4 bases, with 10 bases spanning the gap. The CDR3 length is 14 residues. CDR3 DNA: TGCGCCAGCAGCCTCGGACGTTATAATTCACCCCTCCACTTT. It encodes CASSLGRYNSPLHF.

By share of the sample, this clonotype is medium-sized. The chain combines TRBV6-1 with TRBJ2-7; no definite D call. This CDR3 is 11 amino acids long. The germline CDR1 and CDR2 sequences are MNHNS and SASEGT. V lost 4 bases and J 3 bases, leaving 4 bases between the germline ends. The CDR3 bases are TGTGCCAGCAGTGTCCACTACGAGCAGTACTTC. It codes for CASSVHYEQYF.

The rearrangement uses TRBV18 and TRBJ2-5, with D tentatively TRBD1 (5 bases). The V end lost 0 bases, the J end lost 7 bases, and 15 bases lay between the germline ends. The CDR3 is 15 amino acids. The germline gives CDR1 KGHSH, CDR2 LQKENI. The CDR3 region is CASSPPVARGWTQYF. In DNA, the CDR3 is TGTGCCAGCTCACCACCGGTGGCTAGGGGCTGGACCCAGTACTTC.